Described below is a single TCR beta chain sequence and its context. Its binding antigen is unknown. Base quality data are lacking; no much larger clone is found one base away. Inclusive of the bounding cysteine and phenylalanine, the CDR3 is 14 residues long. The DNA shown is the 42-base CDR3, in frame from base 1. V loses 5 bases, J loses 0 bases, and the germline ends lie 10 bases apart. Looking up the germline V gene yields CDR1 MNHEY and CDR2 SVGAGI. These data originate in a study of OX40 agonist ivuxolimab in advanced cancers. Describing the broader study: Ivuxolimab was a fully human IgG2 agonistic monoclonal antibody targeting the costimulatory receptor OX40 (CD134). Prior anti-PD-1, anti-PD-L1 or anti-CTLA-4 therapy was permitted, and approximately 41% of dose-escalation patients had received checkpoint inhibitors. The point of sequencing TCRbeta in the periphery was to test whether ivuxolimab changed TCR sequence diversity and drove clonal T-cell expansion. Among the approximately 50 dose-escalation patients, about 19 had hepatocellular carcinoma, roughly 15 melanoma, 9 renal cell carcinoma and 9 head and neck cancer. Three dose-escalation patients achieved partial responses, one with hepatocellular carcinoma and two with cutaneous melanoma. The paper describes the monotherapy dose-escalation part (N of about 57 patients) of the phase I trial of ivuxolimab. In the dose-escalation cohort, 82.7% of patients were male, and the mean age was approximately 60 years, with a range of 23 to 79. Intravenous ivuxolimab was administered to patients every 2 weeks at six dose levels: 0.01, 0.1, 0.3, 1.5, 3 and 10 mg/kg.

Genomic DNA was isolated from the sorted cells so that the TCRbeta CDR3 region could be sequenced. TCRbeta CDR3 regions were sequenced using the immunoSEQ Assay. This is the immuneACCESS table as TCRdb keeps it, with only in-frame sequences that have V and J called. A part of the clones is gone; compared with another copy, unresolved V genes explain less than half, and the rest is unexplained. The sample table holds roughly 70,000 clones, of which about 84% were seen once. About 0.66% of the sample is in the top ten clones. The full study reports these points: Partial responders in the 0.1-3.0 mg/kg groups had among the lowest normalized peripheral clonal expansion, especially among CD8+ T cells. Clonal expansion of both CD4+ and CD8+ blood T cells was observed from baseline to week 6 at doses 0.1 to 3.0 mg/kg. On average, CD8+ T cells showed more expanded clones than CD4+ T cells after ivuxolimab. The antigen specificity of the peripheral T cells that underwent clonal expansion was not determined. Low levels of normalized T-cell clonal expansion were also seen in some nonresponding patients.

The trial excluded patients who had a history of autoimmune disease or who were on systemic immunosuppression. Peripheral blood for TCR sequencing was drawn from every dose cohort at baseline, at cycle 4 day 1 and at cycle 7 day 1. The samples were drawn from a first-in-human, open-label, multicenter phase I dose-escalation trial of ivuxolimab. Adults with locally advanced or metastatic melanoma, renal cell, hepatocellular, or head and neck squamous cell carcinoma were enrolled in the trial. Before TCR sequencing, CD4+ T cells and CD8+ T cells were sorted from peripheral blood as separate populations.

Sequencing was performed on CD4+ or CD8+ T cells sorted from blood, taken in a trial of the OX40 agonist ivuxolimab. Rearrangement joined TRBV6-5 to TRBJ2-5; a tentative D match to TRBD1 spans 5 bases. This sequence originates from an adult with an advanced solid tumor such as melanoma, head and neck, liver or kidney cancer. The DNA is TGTGCCAGCAGTCAGGACACTGACCAAGAGACCCAGTACTTC. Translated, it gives CASSQDTDQETQYF.